This T cell receptor (beta chain) was identified in a study of PD-1 blockade in classical Hodgkin lymphoma. The germline gives CDR1 WSHSY, CDR2 SAAADI. This CDR3 has 13 amino acids. Trimming stripped 4 bases from V and 1 base from J, with 8 bases between. After autologous stem cell transplantation all patients relapsed, and prior brentuximab vedotin exposure differed between cohorts. Only in-frame clones appear in the TCRdb table, and some are missing; sequencing was by immunoSEQ multiplex PCR. The sample has 100,000 to 130,000 clones, about nine tenths seen once. The sequence came from a human donor with classical Hodgkin lymphoma. Sequencing used peripheral blood mononuclear cells (PBMCs), obtained before the second cycle of nivolumab. The chain combines TRBV10-2 with TRBJ2-7, with D unresolved. The CDR3 region is CASSVVASYEQYF. In DNA, the CDR3 is TGCGCCAGCAGTGTCGTGGCGTCCTACGAGCAGTACTTC.